The present T cell receptor (beta chain) was sequenced within a study of T cell responses to AZD1222 COVID-19 vaccine. The overall study: Whether given at about 4 or about 12 weeks, second doses were pooled.

This CDR3 contains 13 residues. From germline, CDR1 is SGHRS and CDR2 YFSETQ. The V and J ends lost 7 bases and 4 bases respectively, with 15 bases between them. Assay used: immunoSEQ multiplex PCR; TCRdb lists only in-frame clones, some missing. The repertoire holds under 150,000 clones, with 93% as singletons. This clonotype was sampled from an adult in good health. The source was peripheral blood, collected on day 0 of AZD1222 vaccination. The rearrangement links TRBV5-1 to TRBJ2-7; D is unresolved. The CDR3 reads CASSGSQVYEQYF. CDR3 coding DNA: TGCGCCAGCTCCGGGTCCCAGGTATACGAGCAGTACTTC.